These T cell receptor beta chains were read from a single sample in a study of blood T cells in healthy people across ages. From the 5' RACE reads, TCRdb called clonotypes with MiXCR, one entry per CDR3 protein. The repertoire holds hundreds of thousands of distinct CDR3 sequences, with under 25% as singletons. Sequencing input: blood. The receptors were gathered from a man between 70 and 80 years old in good health. CDR3s include the opening cysteine and the closing phenylalanine or tryptophan. The order of the fields is D gene, CDR3 length, clone size, J gene, V gene, CDR3 DNA, CDR3 protein. The D gene is left open where the match is weak. Some rows mark clone size as missing; the rest say once, few, many or name a class of expanded clone.

d_gene: TRBD2
len: 16
abundance: few
j_gene: TRBJ2-7
v_gene: TRBV11-2
CDR3nt: TGTGCCAGCAGCTTAGATCTCCCTAGCGGGATGTACGAGCAGTACTTC
CDR3aa: CASSLDLPSGMYEQYF

d_gene: TRBD2
len: 19
abundance: few
j_gene: TRBJ2-1
v_gene: TRBV24-1
CDR3nt: TGTGCCACCAGTGATGCACGCGGGGTAGCGGGAGGGCCCGTGGGTGAGCAGTTCTTC
CDR3aa: CATSDARGVAGGPVGEQFF

d_gene: TRBD1
len: 14
abundance: few
j_gene: TRBJ2-1
v_gene: TRBV2
CDR3nt: TGTGCCAGCTACCGGGACAGGGCCTACAATGAGCAGTTCTTC
CDR3aa: CASYRDRAYNEQFF

d_gene: NA
len: 14
abundance: few
j_gene: TRBJ2-5
v_gene: TRBV12-3/TRBV12-4
CDR3nt: TGTGCCAGCCAAGTTGTGACCGCACAAGAGACCCAGTACTTC
CDR3aa: CASQVVTAQETQYF

d_gene: NA
len: 14
abundance: NA
j_gene: TRBJ1-5
v_gene: TRBV5-1
CDR3nt: TGCGCCAGCAGCTTGGGACAGACGGGTCAGCCCCAGCATTTT
CDR3aa: CASSLGQTGQPQHF

d_gene: NA
len: 15
abundance: few
j_gene: TRBJ2-2
v_gene: TRBV6-1
CDR3nt: TGTGCCAGCAGTGAAGGAACGGGATGGACCGGGGAGCTGTTTTTT
CDR3aa: CASSEGTGWTGELFF

d_gene: NA
len: 13
abundance: few
j_gene: TRBJ2-5
v_gene: TRBV20-1
CDR3nt: TGCAGTGCTACATCCAGCTGGCAAGAGACCCAGTACTTC
CDR3aa: CSATSSWQETQYF

d_gene: TRBD1
len: 16
abundance: NA
j_gene: TRBJ2-2
v_gene: TRBV3-1
CDR3nt: TGTGCCAGCAGCCAAGCCGGGACAGGGGATGGCGGGGAGCTGTTTTTT
CDR3aa: CASSQAGTGDGGELFF

d_gene: NA
len: 15
abundance: many
j_gene: TRBJ1-2
v_gene: TRBV6-2/TRBV6-3
CDR3nt: TGTGCCAGCAGTTTACACAGTCCCTCGACACGCTGGGACACCTTC
CDR3aa: CASSLHSPSTRWDTF

d_gene: NA
len: 15
abundance: NA
j_gene: TRBJ2-1
v_gene: TRBV5-1
CDR3nt: TGCGCCAGCAGCTCTAGCGTAAGCTCCTACAATGAGCAGTTCTTC
CDR3aa: CASSSSVSSYNEQFF

d_gene: NA
len: 13
abundance: NA
j_gene: TRBJ2-7
v_gene: TRBV18
CDR3nt: TGTGCCAGCTCACCAGAGGTAGGCTACGAGCAGTACTTC
CDR3aa: CASSPEVGYEQYF

d_gene: NA
len: 12
abundance: NA
j_gene: TRBJ2-1
v_gene: TRBV11-1
CDR3nt: TGTGCCAGCAGCTTAATCCCTAATGAGCAGTTCTTC
CDR3aa: CASSLIPNEQFF

d_gene: TRBD1
len: 13
abundance: NA
j_gene: TRBJ2-1
v_gene: TRBV6-1
CDR3nt: TGTGCCAGCACCAGGACAGGACAAGATGGGCAGTTCTTC
CDR3aa: CASTRTGQDGQFF

d_gene: NA
len: 15
abundance: NA
j_gene: TRBJ2-7
v_gene: TRBV7-8
CDR3nt: TGTGCCAGCCTCGCACAGAGCGGCCGGAGGATCGAGCAGTACTTC
CDR3aa: CASLAQSGRRIEQYF

d_gene: NA
len: 13
abundance: NA
j_gene: TRBJ2-7
v_gene: TRBV18
CDR3nt: TGTGCCAGCTCACCCCCGGTTGGGTACGAGCAGTACTTC
CDR3aa: CASSPPVGYEQYF

d_gene: NA
len: 11
abundance: NA
j_gene: TRBJ1-1
v_gene: TRBV14
CDR3nt: TGTGCCAGCAGCCAAGCAATTGAAGCTTTCTTT
CDR3aa: CASSQAIEAFF

d_gene: NA
len: 14
abundance: many
j_gene: TRBJ1-1
v_gene: TRBV5-1
CDR3nt: TGCGCCAGCAGCCCACAGGGTTCGGGCACTGAAGCTTTCTTT
CDR3aa: CASSPQGSGTEAFF

d_gene: TRBD1
len: 14
abundance: few
j_gene: TRBJ2-4
v_gene: TRBV10-3
CDR3nt: TGTGCCATCAGTGAGTCGACGGGACAGAACATTCAGTACTTC
CDR3aa: CAISESTGQNIQYF

d_gene: TRBD2
len: 15
abundance: NA
j_gene: TRBJ2-1
v_gene: TRBV28
CDR3nt: TGTGCCAGCAGTCCCAGACTAGCGGTCTACAATGAGCAGTTCTTC
CDR3aa: CASSPRLAVYNEQFF

d_gene: NA
len: 14
abundance: few
j_gene: TRBJ1-2
v_gene: TRBV20-1
CDR3nt: TGCAGTGCCGACGCGGGAGGAGCTAACTATGGCTACACCTTC
CDR3aa: CSADAGGANYGYTF

d_gene: NA
len: 12
abundance: NA
j_gene: TRBJ1-2
v_gene: TRBV7-2
CDR3nt: TGTGCCAGCAGGCTGGGGTCCTATGGCTACACCTTC
CDR3aa: CASRLGSYGYTF

d_gene: NA
len: 17
abundance: few
j_gene: TRBJ2-7
v_gene: TRBV20-1
CDR3nt: TGCAGTGCTAGTCCCGAGCGAGAGTGGGATCCCCCCAGAGAGCAGTACTTC
CDR3aa: CSASPEREWDPPREQYF

d_gene: NA
len: 15
abundance: NA
j_gene: TRBJ2-5
v_gene: TRBV3-1
CDR3nt: TGTGCCAGCAGCCCCGCGGGGGCTGTACAAGAGACCCAGTACTTC
CDR3aa: CASSPAGAVQETQYF

d_gene: NA
len: 16
abundance: NA
j_gene: TRBJ2-1
v_gene: TRBV5-1
CDR3nt: TGCGCCAGCAGCTTGGTAAACAGGGACTCCCACAATGAGCAGTTCTTC
CDR3aa: CASSLVNRDSHNEQFF

d_gene: NA
len: 11
abundance: NA
j_gene: TRBJ2-5
v_gene: TRBV12-3/TRBV12-4
CDR3nt: TGTGCCAGCCGCTTAGGGCTGGAGCAGTGCTTC
CDR3aa: CASRLGLEQCF

d_gene: NA
len: 14
abundance: NA
j_gene: TRBJ2-2
v_gene: TRBV7-9
CDR3nt: TGTGCCAGCAGCTTTGGCCAACCCACCGGGGAGCTGTTTTTT
CDR3aa: CASSFGQPTGELFF

d_gene: TRBD1
len: 15
abundance: few
j_gene: TRBJ1-4
v_gene: TRBV5-1
CDR3nt: TGCGCCAGCAGCTTGTCTACAGGGGGTAATGAAAAACTGTTTTTT
CDR3aa: CASSLSTGGNEKLFF

d_gene: NA
len: 13
abundance: NA
j_gene: TRBJ2-1
v_gene: TRBV6-4
CDR3nt: TGTGCCAGCAGTGACGGCCCCCTGAATGAGCAGTTCTTC
CDR3aa: CASSDGPLNEQFF

d_gene: TRBD1
len: 18
abundance: NA
j_gene: TRBJ1-6
v_gene: TRBV7-8
CDR3nt: TGTGCCAGCAGCTTATCGGAGCAGGGGGTCGACTACTATTCACCCCTCCACTTT
CDR3aa: CASSLSEQGVDYYSPLHF

d_gene: NA
len: 14
abundance: few
j_gene: TRBJ2-3
v_gene: TRBV6-5
CDR3nt: TGTGCCAGCAGCCCGGGACTTTTCACAGATACGCAGTATTTT
CDR3aa: CASSPGLFTDTQYF

d_gene: TRBD2
len: 17
abundance: few
j_gene: TRBJ2-7
v_gene: TRBV25-1
CDR3nt: TGTGCCAGCAGTGAAGAGGTCACGACTAGCGGGAGGTACGAGCAGTACTTC
CDR3aa: CASSEEVTTSGRYEQYF

d_gene: TRBD1
len: 15
abundance: few
j_gene: TRBJ2-3
v_gene: TRBV6-2/TRBV6-3
CDR3nt: TGTGCCAGCAGACAGGACAGGGGGCCAGGAGATACGCAGTATTTT
CDR3aa: CASRQDRGPGDTQYF

d_gene: NA
len: 16
abundance: few
j_gene: TRBJ1-3
v_gene: TRBV12-3/TRBV12-4
CDR3nt: TGTGCCAGCAGTTTACCCGGGACTAGGGCTGGAAACACCATATATTTT
CDR3aa: CASSLPGTRAGNTIYF

d_gene: TRBD1
len: 16
abundance: NA
j_gene: TRBJ1-4
v_gene: TRBV5-6
CDR3nt: TGTGCCAGCAGCCAAATTCCGGGACAGGGGAATGAAAAACTGTTTTTT
CDR3aa: CASSQIPGQGNEKLFF

d_gene: NA
len: 15
abundance: many
j_gene: TRBJ1-2
v_gene: TRBV14
CDR3nt: TGTGCCAGCAGCCAGGGACGGGGAACTAACTATGGCTACACCTTC
CDR3aa: CASSQGRGTNYGYTF

d_gene: NA
len: 13
abundance: few
j_gene: TRBJ2-7
v_gene: TRBV7-9
CDR3nt: TGTGCCAGCAGTTATTTAACAGCTTACGAGCAGTACTTC
CDR3aa: CASSYLTAYEQYF

d_gene: NA
len: 14
abundance: NA
j_gene: TRBJ1-1
v_gene: TRBV3-1
CDR3nt: TGTGCCAGCAGCCCCCTCGGGGGAAAGACTGAAGCTTTCTTT
CDR3aa: CASSPLGGKTEAFF

d_gene: TRBD1
len: 15
abundance: many
j_gene: TRBJ2-6
v_gene: TRBV7-3
CDR3nt: TGTGCCAGCAGCTTAGACAGGGCTGGGGCCAACGTCCTGACTTTC
CDR3aa: CASSLDRAGANVLTF

d_gene: NA
len: 14
abundance: NA
j_gene: TRBJ2-5
v_gene: TRBV5-1
CDR3nt: TGCGCCAGTAGAACAGGGAGCGGAAAAGAGACCCAGTACTTC
CDR3aa: CASRTGSGKETQYF

d_gene: NA
len: 16
abundance: few
j_gene: TRBJ1-4
v_gene: TRBV4-3
CDR3nt: TGCGCCAGCAGCCAAGATCCCGGGGGCTCTAATGAAAAACTGTTTTTT
CDR3aa: CASSQDPGGSNEKLFF

d_gene: TRBD2
len: 13
abundance: few
j_gene: TRBJ2-1
v_gene: TRBV6-2/TRBV6-3
CDR3nt: TGTGCCAGCCGGCGGGAGTCGTACAATGAGCAGTTCTTC
CDR3aa: CASRRESYNEQFF

d_gene: NA
len: 12
abundance: NA
j_gene: TRBJ1-1
v_gene: TRBV6-6
CDR3nt: TGTGCCAGCAGCGTCTGGAACACTGAAGCTTTCTTT
CDR3aa: CASSVWNTEAFF

d_gene: TRBD1
len: 20
abundance: NA
j_gene: TRBJ1-3
v_gene: TRBV4-1
CDR3nt: TGCGCCAGCAGCCATACACCGGGACAGGGTGACTCCCTCTCTGGAGACACCATATATTTT
CDR3aa: CASSHTPGQGDSLSGDTIYF

d_gene: NA
len: 13
abundance: few
j_gene: TRBJ2-7
v_gene: TRBV2
CDR3nt: TGTGCCAGCAGTGTGGGCAGGGAATACGAGCAGTACTTC
CDR3aa: CASSVGREYEQYF

d_gene: NA
len: 16
abundance: NA
j_gene: TRBJ2-3
v_gene: TRBV5-1
CDR3nt: TGCGCCAGCAGCCGCGGCGGGACAGAGACCACAGATACGCAGTATTTT
CDR3aa: CASSRGGTETTDTQYF

d_gene: NA
len: 12
abundance: NA
j_gene: TRBJ1-2
v_gene: TRBV20-1
CDR3nt: TGCAGTGCTAGACAGCCTAACTATGGCTACACCTTC
CDR3aa: CSARQPNYGYTF

d_gene: TRBD2
len: 14
abundance: NA
j_gene: TRBJ2-3
v_gene: TRBV6-6
CDR3nt: TGTGCCAGCAGCCCTTTGTGGGGGGGAGATGCGCAGTATTTT
CDR3aa: CASSPLWGGDAQYF

d_gene: NA
len: 14
abundance: NA
j_gene: TRBJ2-5
v_gene: TRBV29-1
CDR3nt: TGCAGCGTTGCTGGGACGCGATACCAAGAGACCCAGTACTTC
CDR3aa: CSVAGTRYQETQYF

d_gene: TRBD2
len: 15
abundance: few
j_gene: TRBJ2-1
v_gene: TRBV5-1
CDR3nt: TGCGCCAGCAGCTGGACTAGTCTATCCTACAATGAGCAGTTCTTC
CDR3aa: CASSWTSLSYNEQFF

d_gene: TRBD2
len: 17
abundance: NA
j_gene: TRBJ2-1
v_gene: TRBV3-1
CDR3nt: TGTGCCAGCAGCCCCTTCACAACTAGCGCTGTGTACAATGAGCAGTTCTTC
CDR3aa: CASSPFTTSAVYNEQFF